This T cell receptor (beta chain) is drawn from a study of cytomegalovirus exposure and HLA in healthy donors. Findings and caveats of the study: Exclusion applied to some V segments, including TRBV6-2 and TRBV6-3, as they were indistinguishable. Several top significant clusters appeared, in a later analysis, to be linked to common viral pathogens.

Remarks on this clone: The antigen remains undetermined.

This CDR3 region has 18 residues. V dropped 0 bases and J dropped 3; count of bases not matched to a gene: 12. Germline V gives CDR1 PRHDT, CDR2 FYEKMQ (reference sequence). Use of 60 Vbeta and 13 Jbeta primers characterized the PCR. Some clones are missing from TCRdb's copy, which holds only in-frame ones; the method was immunoSEQ multiplex PCR. The table includes around 150,000 clones, about four fifths detected once. This chain joins TRBV13 and TRBJ2-7, with 9 bases aligning to TRBD2. This clonotype was sampled from a man aged 50 or older in good health and CMV-seropositive. The sequenced sample consisted of PBMCs. For the CDR3, the DNA is TGTGCCAGCAGCTTAGGGGGTAGCGGGGGCCAAGTGGTCTACGAGCAGTACTTC. Protein sequence: CASSLGGSGGQVVYEQYF.